The clone carrying this TCR beta chain appeared a few times. The antigen is undetermined. The V end was cut by 2 bases, the J end by 3 bases, with 13 bases between. Germline V gene data show CDR1 as MNHEY and CDR2 as SVGAGI. This CDR3 region has 15 residues. The data derive from a study of post-analysis software for immune sequencing data. Whole-study context: Included among the disease courses, which were recorded for the cohort, were relapsing-remitting, secondary progressive and progressive-relapsing multiple sclerosis. Study observations and caveats: Multiple sclerosis was associated with a significant reduction in normalized Chao1 diversity relative to controls. TRBV segments more frequent in patients than in controls numbered five and included TRBV5-6, TRBV5-1 and TRBV20-1. Samples sharing a preparation batch grouped tightly together when assessed by F measure.

Carried by the TCR beta cDNA libraries were unique molecular identifiers. TCRdb passed the PCR reads through MiXCR, listing each CDR3 protein once. The sample lists 750,000 to 900,000 distinct CDR3 sequences, 35% to 55% occurring once. The rearrangement uses TRBV6-5 and TRBJ1-1; D is possibly TRBD1 (5 bases). The receptor's source is a girl between 5 and 17 years old with multiple sclerosis. The sample comprised blood. CDR3 bases: TGTGCCAGCAGTTACGGCGGGGCGGGGGACACTGAAGCTTTCTTT. This encodes CASSYGGAGDTEAFF.